This T cell receptor (beta chain) was retrieved from a study of cytomegalovirus exposure and HLA in healthy donors. PCR involved 60 Vbeta and 13 Jbeta primers. The table came from immunoSEQ multiplex PCR; TCRdb's copy has only in-frame clones and leaves some out. The sample consists of approximately 200,000 clones, 60% to 85% of them appearing once. Germline-derived CDR1 and CDR2 are MDHEN and SYDVKM. The CDR3 spans 14 residues. The V and J ends lost 5 bases and 1 base respectively, with 11 bases between them. The rearrangement joins TRBV28 to TRBJ1-1, with D hard to call. Sequencing was performed on PBMCs. This receptor was obtained from a man aged 40-55 years in good health and CMV-seronegative. In DNA, the CDR3 is TGTGCCAGCAGTCCTCCTCAGCGGAACACTGAAGCTTTCTTT. Translated, it gives CASSPPQRNTEAFF.